These 29 T cell receptor beta chains originate from one sample sequenced in a study of human T cells and chemical hapten exposure (dated by TCRdb to the early 2020s). Libraries were constructed by RACE. This sample was sequenced with a NextSeq 500. TCRdb reprocessed the public reads (quality trimming at Q25 with fastp, clone calling with MiXCR) and kept in-frame beta chains. Rows with one shared CDR3 protein collapse into an entry with the most common genes and DNA. A total of more than 75,000 distinct CDR3 sequences appear in this sample, 9.6% of them only once. The top ten clones comprise around 3.9% of the sample. According to the study, the label for this sample's time point signals: pre-sensitization, week 0. This sample's treatment or condition label indicates: therapeutic diphenylcyclopropenone sensitization with weekly scalp DPC. This sample comprised whole blood, obtained in connection with sensitization to the hapten diphenylcyclopropenone (DPC). These receptors all come from a middle-aged woman with alopecia areata. Some clones in this sample may be carry-over from other donors' samples.

This chain uses TRBV9 with TRBJ2-2; 8 nucleotides align to TRBD2. The CDR3 consists of 18 residues. V trimming: 4 bases; J trimming: 3 bases; junction bases outside the gene matches: 14. CDR1 SGDLS and CDR2 YYNGEE come from the germline V gene. The CDR3 is CASSNSRLAIYDTGELFF. The CDR3 DNA reads as TGTGCCAGCAGCAACAGCAGACTAGCGATATATGACACCGGGGAGCTGTTTTTT.

This clonotype occurred many times. CDR3 in amino acids: CASSQSGPSSYEQYF. CDR3 nucleotide sequence: TGTGCCAGCAGCCAATCGGGACCTAGCTCCTACGAGCAGTACTTC. V is TRBV16 and J is TRBJ2-7; D is perhaps TRBD1 or TRBD2 (5 bases each). This CDR3 region has 15 residues. Germline V gene lookup returns CDR1 KGHSY and CDR2 FQNENV. V was trimmed by 0 bases and J by 0 bases, leaving 9 bases between them.

This rearrangement joins TRBV20-1 to TRBJ1-4; 7 positions match TRBD1. The J segment lost 7 bases and the V segment lost 0 bases, leaving 8 bases of the junction unmatched. This CDR3 has 15 amino acids. Germline V gene lookup returns CDR1 DFQATT and CDR2 SNEGSKA (reference sequence). CDR3 DNA: TGCAGTGCTAGAGATCGCAGCAGGGGGAGTGAAAAACTGTTTTTT. Its translation: CSARDRSRGSEKLFF.

This clonotype appeared many times. This chain connects TRBV6-2 or TRBV6-3 to TRBJ2-7, with 7 bases identical to TRBD1. Germline V gene data show CDR1 as MNHEY and CDR2 as SVGEGT. The CDR3 has 14 amino acids. J gave up 4 bases and V 2 bases, and 5 bases lay outside the gene matches. The CDR3 reads CASSYRGQRYEQYF. CDR3 bases: TGTGCCAGCAGTTACAGGGGACAGAGGTACGAGCAGTACTTC.

This clonotype was counted ten times or more. The V call is TRBV3-1, the J call TRBJ2-3; 7 nucleotides line up with TRBD2. The CDR3 is 15 residues long. CDR1 and CDR2 from the germline V gene are LGHDT and YNNKEL (reference sequence). Germline trimming cut 5 bases from V and 5 bases from J; bases unmatched to any gene: 10. As DNA, the CDR3 is TGTGCCAGCAGCGTCCGGGACTACGAGATAGATACGCAGTATTTT. Translation: CASSVRDYEIDTQYF.

This sequence joins TRBV7-9 and TRBJ2-1; D remains unclear. V was clipped by 5 bases and J by 9 bases, with 11 bases between them. This CDR3 has 12 amino acids. The germline V gene encodes CDR1 SEHNR and CDR2 FQNEAQ (reference sequence). Here the CDR3 reads CASSGNYFEQFF. CDR3 nucleotides: TGTGCCAGCAGCGGCAACTACTTTGAGCAGTTCTTC.

This clonotype was counted many times. The chain joins TRBV6-5 to TRBJ2-1; D gene unclear. V was pared by 2 bases and J by 5 bases, with 13 bases between. CDR3 length equals 15 residues. The germline V gene encodes CDR1 MNHEY and CDR2 SVGAGI. The CDR3 is CASSYEPTLNNEQFF. CDR3 bases: TGTGCCAGCAGTTACGAGCCCACGTTAAACAATGAGCAGTTCTTC.

This chain uses TRBV3-1 with TRBJ2-1; D gene ambiguous. V was pared by 1 base and J by 7 bases, with 5 bases between. Germline CDR1 reads LGHDT; CDR2 reads YNNKEL (reference sequence). The CDR3 is made up of 12 amino acids. The CDR3 DNA sequence: TGTGCCAGCAGCCAAGTAGTGAATGAGCAGTTCTTC. This encodes CASSQVVNEQFF.

In regard to this clonotype: A much larger clone sits a single nucleotide away, making a read error possible. The chain is built from TRBV12-3 or TRBV12-4 and TRBJ1-1; no clear D gene. Trimming cost V 6 bases and J 2 bases, with 13 bases left between them. The CDR3 spans 14 residues. The CDR3 DNA sequence: TGTGCCAGCAGCCCAGACCATTCAAACACTGAAGCTTTCTTT. Amino acid sequence: CASSPDHSNTEAFF.

The chain links TRBV9 to TRBJ1-4; 10 bases align to TRBD1. Losses at the gene ends were 0 bases for V and 6 bases for J; bases not matched to a gene: 2. The CDR3 is 15 residues long. CDR1 is SGDLS, CDR2 YYNGEE, per germline. The CDR3: CASSVVGQGYEKLFF. The DNA for the CDR3 is TGTGCCAGCAGCGTAGTGGGACAGGGGTATGAAAAACTGTTTTTT.

This clonotype was recorded a few times. The chain links TRBV29-1 to TRBJ1-5; 9 bases map to TRBD1. V shed 7 bases and J 3 bases; nucleotides not matched to a gene: 4. The CDR3 sequence is 13 residues long. The germline gives CDR1 SQVTM, CDR2 ANQGSEA. The CDR3: CSARTGDNQPQHF. As DNA, the CDR3 is TGCAGCGCCCGGACAGGGGACAATCAGCCCCAGCATTTT. Complete variable domain (other parts from reference TRBV29-1 and TRBJ1-5): SAVISQKPSRDICQRGTSLTIQCQVDSQVTMMFWYRQQPGQSLTLIATANQGSEATYESGFVIDKFPISRPNLTFSTLTVSNMSPEDSSIYLCSARTGDNQPQHFGDGTRLSIL.

The chain has TRBV10-3 and TRBJ1-2, with TRBD1 as a possible D gene (6 bases). Germline-derived CDR1 and CDR2 are ENHRY and SYGVKD. Trimming stripped 3 bases from V and 6 bases from J, with 11 bases between. The CDR3 runs to 13 residues. CDR3 residues: CAISDWDTNGYTF. CDR3 coding DNA: TGTGCCATCAGTGATTGGGACACCAATGGCTACACCTTC.

This clonotype has a single count. The V gene is TRBV7-2, the J gene TRBJ2-5; the D gene could be TRBD1 or TRBD2 (5 bases each). The CDR3 length is 15 residues. Trimming shortened V by 4 bases and J by 7 bases, and 19 bases separated the two germline ends. The germline V gene has CDR1 SGHTA and CDR2 FQGNSA. CDR3 residues: CASSSPANPRGTQYF. The CDR3 region has the DNA TGTGCCAGCAGCTCCCCAGCGAACCCGAGGGGGACCCAGTACTTC.

This clonotype was picked up a small number of times. V is TRBV4-3 and J is TRBJ1-2; D is possibly TRBD1 (6 bases). The germline V gene encodes CDR1 LGHNA and CDR2 YSLEER. V lost 3 bases to trimming and J lost 1 base, with 12 bases between them. The CDR3 is 15 residues long. The CDR3 coding sequence is TGCGCCAGCAGCCACACGGGACACCTTAACTATGGCTACACCTTC. The encoded protein is CASSHTGHLNYGYTF.

V gene TRBV21-1 combines with J gene TRBJ1-1; TRBD1 is taken as the D call from the table, unchecked against the DNA. TRBV21-1 is flagged as a pseudogene. The CDR3 is 14 amino acids. CDR3 coding DNA: TGTGCCAGCAGCAACCCCCCGGGTAACACTGAAGCTTTCTTT. Its protein is CASSNPPGNTEAFF.

This clonotype was counted at least ten times. The chain couples TRBV7-2 to TRBJ1-3; 7 nucleotides line up with TRBD1. Germline-derived CDR1 and CDR2 are SGHTA and FQGNSA. The CDR3 consists of 15 residues. Trimming cost V 5 bases and J 1 base; bases outside gene matches: 5. DNA for the CDR3: TGTGCCAGCAGCCAACAGGGGTTATCTGGAAACACCATATATTTT. Protein product: CASSQQGLSGNTIYF.

In this sample, this clonotype turned up many times. The chain employs TRBV13 and TRBJ2-1, with D perhaps matching TRBD2 (6 bases). This CDR3 contains 13 residues. Trimming removed 0 bases from V and 15 bases from J, with 15 bases in between. The V gene's germline CDR1 is PRHDT and CDR2 FYEKMQ (reference sequence). The CDR3 loop reads CASSLGRIGGWFF. Here the CDR3 DNA reads TGTGCCAGCAGCTTAGGCCGGATCGGAGGGTGGTTCTTC.

This clonotype showed up many times. The genes are TRBV28 and TRBJ2-2; TRBD2 matches at 8 bases. This CDR3 is 15 amino acids long. With 5 bases clipped from V and 6 bases from J, the junction kept 8 bases outside the gene matches. Germline CDR1 MDHEN, CDR2 SYDVKM. The CDR3 nucleotides are TGTGCCAGCAGTGCCGGGACTAGATTGGCCGGGGAGCTGTTTTTT. It translates to CASSAGTRLAGELFF. The full variable domain, rest sourced from reference TRBV28 and TRBJ2-2, is DVKVTQSSRYLVKRTGEKVFLECVQDMDHENMFWYRQDPGLGLRLIYFSYDVKMKEKGDIPEGYSVSREKKERFSLILESASTNQTSMYLCASSAGTRLAGELFFGEGSRLTVL.

This clonotype was seen only a few times. V usage is TRBV10-1 and J usage is TRBJ2-1; D might be TRBD1 (6 bases). The germline CDR1 and CDR2 sequences are WNHNN and SYGVQD (reference sequence). The V end was cut by 0 bases, the J end by 1 base, with 10 bases between. CDR3 length: 16 amino acids. CDR3 sequence: CASSESSGASYNEQFF. The CDR3, as DNA: TGCGCCAGCAGTGAGTCTTCAGGGGCTTCCTACAATGAGCAGTTCTTC.

There are a few counts of this clonotype. This chain joins TRBV7-9 and TRBJ2-7; maybe TRBD2 (7 bases). Germline V lookup: CDR1 SEHNR, CDR2 FQNEAQ (reference sequence). The CDR3 spans 15 residues. V gave up 7 bases and J gave up 2 bases, with 18 bases separating them. DNA of the CDR3: TGTGCCAGCATCCCTCGGGGGGCCCTCGCCTACGAGCAGTACTTC. Protein sequence: CASIPRGALAYEQYF.

This clonotype came up many times. CDR3 in DNA: TGTGCCAGCAGCTTATTCCAGGGTTCCTACAATGAGCAGTTCTTC. Translation gives CASSLFQGSYNEQFF. The V gene is TRBV7-9, the J gene TRBJ2-1; weak D call: TRBD1 (5 bases). Germline CDR1 reads SEHNR; CDR2 reads FQNEAQ (reference sequence). The CDR3 length is 15 residues. Trimming shortened V by 2 bases and J by 1 base, and 9 bases separated the two germline ends.

This clonotype came up many times. The V call is TRBV3-1, the J call TRBJ2-7; no definite D call. V gave up 1 base and J gave up 7 bases, with 5 bases separating them. Germline CDR1 and CDR2: LGHDT and YNNKEL (reference sequence). The CDR3 is 11 residues long. As DNA, the CDR3 is TGTGCCAGCAGCCAAGGGGGTGAGCAGTACTTC. Its translation is CASSQGGEQYF.

This clonotype was detected ten times or more. This chain connects TRBV20-1 to TRBJ2-3, with a possible D match to TRBD1 (5 bases). This CDR3 contains 14 residues. The ends were cut back, 5 bases at V and 4 bases at J, with 16 bases in the middle. CDR1 is DFQATT and CDR2 is SNEGSKA in the germline V gene (reference sequence). DNA of the CDR3: TGCAGTGCTCCTCCGACCGGCAGGGCAGATACGCAGTATTTT. Its translation is CSAPPTGRADTQYF.

V is TRBV11-2 and J is TRBJ2-7, with TRBD2 identical over 10 bases. V was clipped by 4 bases and J by 11 bases; unmatched bases: 5. The CDR3 is made up of 12 amino acids. Per germline, CDR1 SGHAT and CDR2 FQNNGV. CDR3 bases: TGTGCCAGCAGCTCAGCGGGGGGGCCAGAGTACTTC. Translating gives CASSSAGGPEYF.

This clonotype was counted many times. This rearrangement joins TRBV5-1 to TRBJ2-5, with D hard to call. This CDR3 is 15 amino acids long. Germline V gene lookup returns CDR1 SGHRS and CDR2 YFSETQ. V was clipped by 0 bases and J by 0 bases, with 9 bases between them. The CDR3 nucleotides read TGCGCCAGCAGCTTGGGGTTGGGGTACCAAGAGACCCAGTACTTC. It encodes CASSLGLGYQETQYF.

This clonotype was counted ten times or more. The rearrangement links TRBV10-3 to TRBJ1-1; unclear D gene. The CDR3 consists of 13 residues. Looked up from germline, CDR1 is ENHRY and CDR2 is SYGVKD. Trimming took 6 bases from V and 8 from J, leaving 16 bases between them. In nucleotides, the CDR3 is TGTGCCATCAGCACCCTTACCGGGATCGAAGCTTTCTTT. This sequence encodes CAISTLTGIEAFF.

This clonotype came up many times. The V and J genes are TRBV3-1 and TRBJ1-6; 8 bases agree with TRBD1. The CDR3 contains 20 residues. V dropped 0 bases and J dropped 0; count of bases not matched to a gene: 10. From germline, CDR1 is LGHDT and CDR2 YNNKEL (reference sequence). The CDR3 DNA is TGTGCCAGCAGCCAAGATCGGGGACAGGCGAAGAGCTCCTATAATTCACCCCTCCACTTT. Encoded protein: CASSQDRGQAKSSYNSPLHF. Using reference TRBV3-1 and TRBJ1-6 for the parts outside the CDR3, the full variable domain is DTAVSQTPKYLVTQMGNDKSIKCEQNLGHDTMYWYKQDSKKFLKIMFSYNNKELIINETVPNRFSPKSPDKAHLNLHINSLELGDSAVYFCASSQDRGQAKSSYNSPLHFGNGTRLTVT.

The chain uses TRBV2 and TRBJ1-6, with 9 bases aligning to TRBD1. The V and J ends lost 7 bases and 10 bases, in that order; junction bases with no gene match: 8. Per germline, CDR1 SNHLY and CDR2 FYNNEI. The CDR3 extends over 14 amino acids. Here the CDR3 reads CASTPDRGGSPLHF. For the CDR3, the DNA is TGTGCCAGCACCCCGGACAGGGGTGGGTCACCCCTCCACTTT. Full variable domain (outside the CDR3, taken from reference TRBV2 and TRBJ1-6): EPEVTQTPSHQVTQMGQEVILRCVPISNHLYFYWYRQILGQKVEFLVSFYNNEISEKSEIFDDQFSVERPDGSNFTLKIRSTKLEDSAMYFCASTPDRGGSPLHFGNGTRLTVT.

At least ten counts were recorded for this clonotype. The rearrangement uses TRBV18 and TRBJ2-7, with 9 bases that match TRBD1. The CDR3 has 15 amino acids. The V gene end was trimmed by 3 bases and the J gene end by 2 bases; junction bases not matched to a gene: 5. Germline-derived CDR1 and CDR2 are KGHSH and LQKENI. CDR3 bases: TGTGCCAGCTCACCGACCGGGACAGGGCCCTACGAGCAGTACTTC. This sequence encodes CASSPTGTGPYEQYF.